This record looks at one TCR beta chain sequence and its context. TCRdb fed the RT-PCR reads into MiXCR, producing one record per CDR3 protein. The table includes about 700,000 distinct CDR3 sequences, approximately 15% detected once. The sample taken for sequencing was memory CD4+ T cells from blood. The receptor comes from a female donor in good health, serving as a healthy control.

CDR3 DNA sequence: TGTGCCAGCAGCCCGGGACTTACACTAGGTTCACCCCTCCACTTT. Its protein product is CASSPGLTLGSPLHF. The genes are TRBV7-2 and TRBJ1-6, with a possible D match to TRBD1 (5 bases). The CDR3 length is 15 residues. Germline CDR1 and CDR2: SGHTA and FQGNSA. The germline V and J ends were trimmed by 5 bases and 9 bases, with 17 bases remaining between them.